This T cell receptor (beta chain) derives from a study of T cells in Graves' hyperthyroidism and ophthalmopathy. These patients, aged 18 to 65, had recently diagnosed hyperthyroidism lasting under 2 months. The sample, blood from the first hyperthyroidism diagnosis, precedes any ophthalmopathy symptoms. PBMCs were collected from an approximately 10 ml volume of fresh peripheral blood. There were TCR beta CDR3 regions amplified from RNA transcripts. With the HTBI primer set, the TCR CDR3 went through a first round of RT-PCR. MiXCR, applied by TCRdb to the multiplex PCR reads, yields one record per CDR3 protein. The table has fewer than 450,000 distinct CDR3 sequences, 17% seen once. There are a few counts of this clonotype. The sequence derives from a woman aged 25-40 years with Graves' hyperthyroidism that later progressed to Graves' ophthalmopathy. Sequencing input: blood.

CDR3 sequence (DNA): TGTGCCAGCAGCCGTACGACAGGGGGTTATGTCACTGAAGCTTTCTTT. The encoded protein is CASSRTTGGYVTEAFF. The V call is TRBV5-8, the J call TRBJ1-1; 9 positions match TRBD1. Germline values: CDR1 SGHTS, CDR2 YDEGEE. The length of the CDR3 is 16 residues. V was pared by 4 bases and J by 4 bases, with 11 bases of the junction left unmatched.